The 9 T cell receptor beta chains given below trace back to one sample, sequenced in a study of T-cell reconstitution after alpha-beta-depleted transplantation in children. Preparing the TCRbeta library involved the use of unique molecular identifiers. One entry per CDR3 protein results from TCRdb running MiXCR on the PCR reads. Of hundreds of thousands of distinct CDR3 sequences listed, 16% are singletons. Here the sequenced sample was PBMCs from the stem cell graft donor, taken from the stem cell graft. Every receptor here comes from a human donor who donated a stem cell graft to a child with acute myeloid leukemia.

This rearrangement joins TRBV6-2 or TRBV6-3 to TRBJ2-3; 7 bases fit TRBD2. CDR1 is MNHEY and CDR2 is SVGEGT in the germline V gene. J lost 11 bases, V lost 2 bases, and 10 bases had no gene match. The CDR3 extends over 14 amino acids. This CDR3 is CASSYGSGLAVQYF. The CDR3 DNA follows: TGTGCCAGCAGTTACGGTTCCGGCCTAGCGGTGCAGTATTTT.

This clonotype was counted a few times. The CDR3 region is CAISESGTDTQYF. Written as DNA, the CDR3 is TGTGCCATCAGTGAGTCGGGGACAGATACGCAGTATTTT. The chain carries TRBV10-3 and TRBJ2-3; D is undetermined. CDR1 and CDR2 (germline): ENHRY, SYGVKD. V lost 0 bases and J lost 3, with 4 bases in between. The CDR3 runs 13 residues.

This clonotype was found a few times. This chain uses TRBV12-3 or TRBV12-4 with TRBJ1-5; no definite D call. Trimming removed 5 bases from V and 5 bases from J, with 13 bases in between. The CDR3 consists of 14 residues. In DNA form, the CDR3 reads TGTGCCAGCAGTCTTGACCTACCACATCAGCCCCAGCATTTT. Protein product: CASSLDLPHQPQHF.

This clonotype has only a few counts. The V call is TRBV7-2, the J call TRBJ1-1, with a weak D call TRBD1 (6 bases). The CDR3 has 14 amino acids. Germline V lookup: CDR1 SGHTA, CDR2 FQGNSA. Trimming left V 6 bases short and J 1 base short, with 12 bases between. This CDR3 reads CASRTRTANTEAFF. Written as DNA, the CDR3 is TGTGCCAGCAGAACGCGGACAGCGAACACTGAAGCTTTCTTT.

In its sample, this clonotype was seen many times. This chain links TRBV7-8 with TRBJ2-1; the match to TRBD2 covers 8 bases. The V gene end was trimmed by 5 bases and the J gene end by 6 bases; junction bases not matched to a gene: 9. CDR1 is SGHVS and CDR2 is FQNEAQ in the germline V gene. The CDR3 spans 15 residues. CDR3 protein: CASSRVGGAFNEQFF. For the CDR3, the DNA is TGTGCCAGCAGCCGCGTCGGGGGGGCGTTCAATGAGCAGTTCTTC. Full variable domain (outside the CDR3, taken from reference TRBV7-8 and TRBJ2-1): GAGVSQSPRYKVAKRGQDVALRCDPISGHVSLFWYQQALGQGPEFLTYFQNEAQLDKSGLPSDRFFAERPEGSVSTLKIQRTQQEDSAVYLCASSRVGGAFNEQFFGPGTRLTVL.

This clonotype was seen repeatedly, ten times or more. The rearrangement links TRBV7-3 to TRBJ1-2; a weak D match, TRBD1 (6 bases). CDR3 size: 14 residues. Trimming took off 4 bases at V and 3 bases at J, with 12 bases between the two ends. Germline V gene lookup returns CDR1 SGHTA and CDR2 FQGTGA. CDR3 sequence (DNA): TGTGCCAGCAGCTCCAGGGGTGGAGACTATGGCTACACCTTC. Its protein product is CASSSRGGDYGYTF.

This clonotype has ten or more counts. The CDR3, as DNA: TGCAGTGCTAGAGTTCTTACGGGGACAGGGGTACGCCAGCAGTACTTC. As protein: CSARVLTGTGVRQQYF. The chain combines TRBV20-1 with TRBJ2-7, with 10 bases matching TRBD1. V gave up 1 base and J gave up 8 bases; unmatched junction bases: 14. CDR1 DFQATT and CDR2 SNEGSKA come from the germline V gene (reference sequence). The CDR3 is made up of 16 amino acids.

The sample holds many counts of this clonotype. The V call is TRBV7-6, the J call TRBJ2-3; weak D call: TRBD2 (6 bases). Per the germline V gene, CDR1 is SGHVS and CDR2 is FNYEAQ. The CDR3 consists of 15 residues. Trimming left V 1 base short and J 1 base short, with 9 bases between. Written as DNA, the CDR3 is TGTGCCAGCAGCTTAGGTATAGCGGGCACAGATACGCAGTATTTT. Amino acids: CASSLGIAGTDTQYF.

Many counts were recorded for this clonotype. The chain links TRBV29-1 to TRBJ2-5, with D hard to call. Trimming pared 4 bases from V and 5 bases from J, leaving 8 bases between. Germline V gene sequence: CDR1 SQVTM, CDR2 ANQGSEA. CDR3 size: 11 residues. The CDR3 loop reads CSVAGMETQYF. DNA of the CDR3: TGCAGCGTTGCCGGCATGGAGACCCAGTACTTC.